This T cell receptor beta chain appears in the sequencing data of a study of T cells after yellow fever vaccination. The CDR3 is made up of 12 amino acids. V gave up 6 bases and J gave up 7 bases; unmatched junction bases: 3. From the 5' RACE reads, TCRdb called clonotypes with MiXCR, one entry per CDR3 protein. This sample has some 670,000 distinct CDR3 sequences, with around an eighth found just once. This clonotype was counted a few times. The sequencing used PBMCs, collected on the day of the yellow fever booster vaccination. This sequence joins TRBV12-3 or TRBV12-4 and TRBJ2-5, with 9 nucleotides matching TRBD2. This TCR was sampled from a young man who received the YFV17D yellow fever vaccine. CDR3 in DNA: TGTGCCAGCAGCCCGACTAGCGGGACCCAGTACTTC. Translation gives CASSPTSGTQYF.